This paragraph reports one TCR beta chain. The data originate from a study of control samples from healthy donors and cancer patients. Unmatched junction bases numbered 11, after V lost 3 bases and J lost 4 bases. Germline V gene sequence: CDR1 LNHNV, CDR2 YYDKDF (reference sequence). The CDR3 is made up of 16 amino acids. Profiling relied on immunoSEQ multiplex PCR, and the TCRdb table lists in-frame clones only, not all of them. The repertoire holds about 150,000 clones, with approximately 94% as singletons. Sequenced sample: blood. The TCR comes from a woman between 18 and 29 years old in good health. V gene TRBV15 combines with J gene TRBJ1-1, with 7 bases aligning to TRBD1. The CDR3 DNA reads TGTGCCACCAGCAGGGGCCGACAGGGTAGTAGCACTGAAGCTTTCTTT. Its translation: CATSRGRQGSSTEAFF.